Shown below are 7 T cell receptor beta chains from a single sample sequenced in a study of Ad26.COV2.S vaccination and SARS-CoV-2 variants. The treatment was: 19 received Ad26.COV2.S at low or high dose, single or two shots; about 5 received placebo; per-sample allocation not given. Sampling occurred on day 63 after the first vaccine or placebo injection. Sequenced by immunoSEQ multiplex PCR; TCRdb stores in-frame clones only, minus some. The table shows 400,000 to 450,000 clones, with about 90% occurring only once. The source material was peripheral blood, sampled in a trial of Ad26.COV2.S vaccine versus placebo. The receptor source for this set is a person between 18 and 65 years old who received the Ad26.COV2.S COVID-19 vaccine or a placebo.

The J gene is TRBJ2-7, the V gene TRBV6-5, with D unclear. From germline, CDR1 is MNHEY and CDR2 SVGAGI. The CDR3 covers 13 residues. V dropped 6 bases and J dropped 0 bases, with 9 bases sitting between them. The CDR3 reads CASRAFSSYEQYF. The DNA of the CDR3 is TGTGCCAGCAGAGCGTTTAGCTCCTACGAGCAGTACTTC.

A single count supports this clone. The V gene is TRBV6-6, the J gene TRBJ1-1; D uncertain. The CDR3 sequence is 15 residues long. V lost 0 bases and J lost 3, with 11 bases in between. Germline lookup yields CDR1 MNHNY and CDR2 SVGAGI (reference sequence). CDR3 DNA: TGTGCCAGCAGTTACTCGATAGGAACAGACACTGAAGCTTTCTTT. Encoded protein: CASSYSIGTDTEAFF.

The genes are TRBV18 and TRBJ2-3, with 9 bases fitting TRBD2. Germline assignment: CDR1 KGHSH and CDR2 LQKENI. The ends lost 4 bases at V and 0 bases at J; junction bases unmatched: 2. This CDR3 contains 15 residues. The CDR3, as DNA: TGTGCCAGCTCACGTAGCGGGAGTAGCACAGATACGCAGTATTTT. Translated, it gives CASSRSGSSTDTQYF. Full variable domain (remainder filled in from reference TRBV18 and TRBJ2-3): NAGVMQNPRHLVRRRGQEARLRCSPMKGHSHVYWYRQLPEEGLKFMVYLQKENIIDESGMPKERFSAEFPKEGPSILRIQQVVRGDSAAYFCASSRSGSSTDTQYFGPGTRLTVL.

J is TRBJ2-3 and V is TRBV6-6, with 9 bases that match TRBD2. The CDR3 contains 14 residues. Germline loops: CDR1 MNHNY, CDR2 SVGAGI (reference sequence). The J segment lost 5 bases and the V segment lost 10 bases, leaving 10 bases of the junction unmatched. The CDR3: CATLPSGKKDTQYF. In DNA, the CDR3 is TGTGCCACCTTGCCTAGCGGGAAAAAAGATACGCAGTATTTT.

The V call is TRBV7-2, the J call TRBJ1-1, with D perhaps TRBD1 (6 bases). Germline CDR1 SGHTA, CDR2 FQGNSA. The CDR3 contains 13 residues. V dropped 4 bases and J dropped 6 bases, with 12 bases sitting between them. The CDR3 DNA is TGTGCCAGCAGCTCACAGGGAGTTTCTGAAGCTTTCTTT. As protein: CASSSQGVSEAFF.

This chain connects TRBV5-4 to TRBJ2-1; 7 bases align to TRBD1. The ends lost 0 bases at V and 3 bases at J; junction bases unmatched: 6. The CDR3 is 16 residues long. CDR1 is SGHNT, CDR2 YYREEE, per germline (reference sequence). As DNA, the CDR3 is TGTGCCAGCAGCTTGGGTCCGACAGGGAACTACAATGAGCAGTTCTTC. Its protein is CASSLGPTGNYNEQFF.

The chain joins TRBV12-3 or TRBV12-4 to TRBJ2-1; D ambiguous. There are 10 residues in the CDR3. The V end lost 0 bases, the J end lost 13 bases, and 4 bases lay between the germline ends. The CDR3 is CASSLALQFF. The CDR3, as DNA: TGTGCCAGCAGTTTAGCGCTTCAGTTCTTC.